Shown below are 6 T cell receptor beta chains from a single sample sequenced in a study of identical twins. TCRdb fed the 5' RACE reads into MiXCR, producing one record per CDR3 protein. Among some 590,000 distinct CDR3 sequences listed, 7.5% to 10% were seen once. These sequences were also reported in another study, on yellow fever vaccine responses in identical twins.

The sample taken for sequencing was PBMCs. The receptors originated from a woman under 30 in good health.

This clonotype was counted ten times or more. This rearrangement joins TRBV5-1 to TRBJ2-2; TRBD1 aligns across 9 bases. V trimming: 1 base; J trimming: 8 bases; junction bases outside the gene matches: 9. There are 16 residues in the CDR3. Germline V gene lookup returns CDR1 SGHRS and CDR2 YFSETQ. The CDR3 sequence is CASSLTGTGLGGELFF. Written as DNA, the CDR3 is TGCGCCAGCAGCTTGACCGGGACAGGGCTCGGTGGGGAGCTGTTTTTT. The whole variable domain, filled in from reference TRBV5-1 and TRBJ2-2, reads KAGVTQTPRYLIKTRGQQVTLSCSPISGHRSVSWYQQTPGQGLQFLFEYFSETQRNKGNFPGRFSGRQFSNSRSEMNVSTLELGDSALYLCASSLTGTGLGGELFFGEGSRLTVL.

The chain carries TRBV20-1 and TRBJ2-7, with D possibly matching TRBD1 (6 bases). V was pared by 0 bases and J by 6 bases, with 9 bases between. Germline V gene lookup returns CDR1 DFQATT and CDR2 SNEGSKA (reference sequence). The CDR3 runs to 12 residues. The CDR3 loop reads CSAREMGAEQYF. The CDR3 region has the DNA TGCAGTGCTAGAGAAATGGGGGCCGAGCAGTACTTC.

This clonotype was counted a few times. The chain combines TRBV6-1 with TRBJ2-7; the match to TRBD1 covers 10 bases. Per the germline V gene, CDR1 is MNHNS and CDR2 is SASEGT. This CDR3 comprises 14 residues. The J segment lost 2 bases and the V segment lost 10 bases, leaving 8 bases of the junction unmatched. The CDR3 DNA sequence: TGTGCCACCCGCCCAGACAGGGGGCCCTACGAGCAGTACTTC. It is translated as CATRPDRGPYEQYF.

In this sample, this clonotype turned up many times. The V gene is TRBV13, the J gene TRBJ2-4, with D tentatively TRBD1 (7 bases). V was pared by 1 base and J by 12 bases, with 16 bases between. The CDR3 consists of 14 residues. The germline V gene encodes CDR1 PRHDT and CDR2 FYEKMQ (reference sequence). DNA of the CDR3: TGTGCCAGCAGCTTAGCGTCAGGGGGACTGGCTCAGTACTTC. It is translated as CASSLASGGLAQYF.

Many counts were recorded for this clonotype. V is TRBV5-1 and J is TRBJ2-3, with TRBD1 matching over 9 bases. V shed 3 bases and J 2 bases; nucleotides not matched to a gene: 7. Germline-derived CDR1 and CDR2 are SGHRS and YFSETQ. The CDR3 is made up of 16 amino acids. CDR3 region: CASSWPGQGDTDTQYF. In nucleotides, the CDR3 is TGCGCCAGCAGCTGGCCGGGACAGGGAGACACAGATACGCAGTATTTT.

Only a few counts were recorded for this clonotype. V and J are TRBV28 and TRBJ2-1, with D perhaps matching TRBD2 (6 bases). CDR3 length: 12 residues. V was shortened by 5 bases and J by 8 bases, with 10 bases between the two germline ends. Germline V CDR1 and CDR2: MDHEN, SYDVKM. CDR3: CASSRLEHEQFF. As DNA, the CDR3 is TGTGCCAGCAGTCGACTAGAACATGAGCAGTTCTTC.